This T cell receptor (beta chain) stems from a study of T cell responses to AZD1222 COVID-19 vaccine. Across the study: Recipients boosted at about 4 weeks or about 12 weeks are pooled. Broader study findings: Of the AZD1222 recipients, only five or six were seropositive at baseline. Most donors were white British and more were female, and clonal diversity was possibly underestimated. The repertoires were collected only after the peak T cell response.

About this clone: Its antigen is not known.

The data were produced by immunoSEQ multiplex PCR, yet TCRdb's version contains in-frame clones alone and is incomplete. The sample contains more than 70,000 clones, about 88% of which appear only once. The source of this sequence is an adult in good health. Sequencing was performed on peripheral blood, taken on day 0 of AZD1222 vaccination.

CDR3 coding DNA: TGTGCCACCAGTGGGGCCGGGGACGAGCAGTACTTC. Protein: CATSGAGDEQYF. This chain connects TRBV24-1 to TRBJ2-7; the D gene is possibly TRBD2 (5 bases). The germline V gene has CDR1 KGHDR and CDR2 SFDVKD. The V gene lost 5 bases and the J gene lost 5 bases, with 9 bases spanning the gap. This CDR3 is 12 amino acids long.